Each of the 18 T cell receptor beta chains below was sequenced from the same sample in a study of blood T cell repertoires in COVID-19. Data came from immunoSEQ multiplex PCR; TCRdb stores just in-frame clones and leaves some out. Altogether about 72,000 clones are present, around 82% being singletons, with the ten largest covering about 6.9%. The specimen was peripheral blood. The receptor set was obtained from a man aged 55 to 70 with acute or convalescent COVID-19.

The table lists this clone with a count of one. The V gene is TRBV30, the J gene TRBJ1-1; D possibly corresponds to TRBD1 (5 bases). Germline assignment: CDR1 GTSNPN and CDR2 SVGIG (reference sequence). The V end lost 4 bases, the J end lost 2 bases, and 11 bases lay between the germline ends. This CDR3 spans 13 amino acids. CDR3 in DNA: TGTGCCTGGACCCAGGGCGGTAACACTGAAGCTTTCTTT. As protein: CAWTQGGNTEAFF.

This chain links TRBV19 with TRBJ2-1; tentatively, D is TRBD1 (6 bases). V was cut by 3 bases and J by 0 bases, with 12 bases left in between. The germline CDR1 and CDR2 sequences are LNHDA and SQIVND (reference sequence). The CDR3 sequence is 16 residues long. The CDR3 nucleotides read TGTGCCAGTAGTATTAGGGACAAGAGCTCCTACAATGAGCAGTTCTTC. Translated: CASSIRDKSSYNEQFF.

There are a few counts of this clone. The chain combines TRBV6-2 or TRBV6-3 with TRBJ1-5; 9 nucleotides agree with TRBD1. The CDR3 sequence is 16 residues long. Germline V gene sequence: CDR1 MNHEY, CDR2 SVGEGT. Trimming cost V 5 bases and J 10 bases; bases outside gene matches: 15. The CDR3 nucleotides are TGTGCCAGCAGTCGCTCAGACAGGGGGGCTTTCGAACCCCAGCATTTT. It specifies CASSRSDRGAFEPQHF.

The chain is built from TRBV11-2 and TRBJ2-7, with 7 bases fitting TRBD1. The germline CDR1 and CDR2 sequences are SGHAT and FQNNGV. Losses at the gene ends were 4 bases for V and 2 bases for J; bases not matched to a gene: 8. The CDR3 sequence is 15 residues long. This CDR3 is CASSSYRGTTYEQYF. The CDR3 DNA follows: TGTGCCAGCAGCTCGTACAGGGGTACGACCTACGAGCAGTACTTC.

This clone has just one count. In nucleotides, the CDR3 is TGTGCCATCACGGCGGGGATGGGGGGTTTCTTTTTCTTT. Amino acid sequence: CAITAGMGGFFFF. The chain joins TRBV10-3 to TRBJ1-1; tentatively, D is TRBD1 (5 bases). The V gene lost 7 bases and the J gene lost 13 bases, with 22 bases spanning the gap. The CDR3 length is 13 residues. The germline gives CDR1 ENHRY, CDR2 SYGVKD.

The chain employs TRBV5-1 and TRBJ1-6; D not resolved. The CDR3 is 16 residues long. The germline V gene has CDR1 SGHRS and CDR2 YFSETQ. V dropped 2 bases and J dropped 0 bases, with 9 bases sitting between them. The DNA for the CDR3 is TGCGCCAGCAGCTTTTACCCTAGCTCCTATAATTCACCCCTCCACTTT. Protein product: CASSFYPSSYNSPLHF.

The chain has TRBV2 and TRBJ2-5; 7 nucleotides match TRBD1. The CDR3 covers 14 residues. Germline-derived CDR1 and CDR2 are SNHLY and FYNNEI. Trimming removed 4 bases from V and 4 bases from J; junction bases left unmatched: 6. CDR3 in DNA: TGTGCCAGCAGTGGACAGGGTTATGGAGAGACCCAGTACTTC. This sequence encodes CASSGQGYGETQYF.

The J gene is TRBJ2-3, the V gene TRBV5-1; the D is unclear. Trimming pared 5 bases from V and 2 bases from J, leaving 15 bases between. CDR1 is SGHRS and CDR2 is YFSETQ in the germline V gene. CDR3 length equals 15 residues. CDR3: CASRMRYPDTDTQYF. CDR3 nucleotide sequence: TGCGCCAGCAGGATGAGATACCCCGACACAGATACGCAGTATTTT.

The chain carries TRBV6-1 and TRBJ1-5; weak D call: TRBD1 (5 bases). This CDR3 region has 17 residues. V gave up 2 bases and J gave up 9 bases, with 23 bases separating them. Per the germline V gene, CDR1 is MNHNS and CDR2 is SASEGT. The CDR3 bases are TGTGCCAGCAGTGAACTTCTAGGCAGGGAAAAAGGGCGGCCCCAGCATTTT. Residues: CASSELLGREKGRPQHF.

The chain employs TRBV6-5 and TRBJ2-7; D is uncertain. Trimming stripped 6 bases from V and 3 bases from J, with 15 bases between. The CDR3 spans 14 residues. Germline loops: CDR1 MNHEY, CDR2 SVGAGI. CDR3 bases: TGTGCCAGCAGCCCCCTGAGGTTGGGCTACGAGCAGTACTTC. This encodes CASSPLRLGYEQYF.

The J gene is TRBJ1-5, the V gene TRBV7-2; 7 nucleotides agree with TRBD1. The CDR3 has 14 amino acids. J gave up 5 bases and V 1 base, and 2 bases lay outside the gene matches. Germline assignment: CDR1 SGHTA and CDR2 FQGNSA. CDR3 sequence reads: CASSLGDSYQPQHF. CDR3 nucleotides: TGTGCCAGCAGCTTAGGGGACAGCTATCAGCCCCAGCATTTT.

This chain links TRBV7-8 with TRBJ1-6; D is unresolved. This CDR3 comprises 15 residues. CDR1 is SGHVS, CDR2 FQNEAQ, per germline. The V end was cut by 4 bases, the J end by 6 bases, with 13 bases between. The CDR3 protein is CASSSGGLPNSPLHF. CDR3 sequence (DNA): TGTGCCAGCAGCTCAGGAGGACTCCCTAATTCACCCCTCCACTTT.

This chain links TRBV5-8 with TRBJ1-2; D is undetermined. Germline V gives CDR1 SGHTS, CDR2 YDEGEE. The CDR3 loop spans 13 amino acids. Between the trimmed V and J ends, which lost 0 bases and 2 bases, there was a span of 5 bases. The CDR3 is CASSLDINYGYTF. The DNA for the CDR3 is TGTGCCAGCAGCTTGGACATCAACTATGGCTACACCTTC.

The V and J genes are TRBV18 and TRBJ1-1; the D is unclear. The length of the CDR3 is 13 residues. Germline lookup yields CDR1 KGHSH and CDR2 LQKENI. The V end was cut by 2 bases, the J end by 1 base, with 5 bases between. DNA of the CDR3: TGTGCCAGCTCACCATCAGAGAACACTGAAGCTTTCTTT. This gives the protein CASSPSENTEAFF. Supplemented by reference TRBV18 and TRBJ1-1, the full variable domain reads NAGVMQNPRHLVRRRGQEARLRCSPMKGHSHVYWYRQLPEEGLKFMVYLQKENIIDESGMPKERFSAEFPKEGPSILRIQQVVRGDSAAYFCASSPSENTEAFFGQGTRLTVV.

The V and J genes are TRBV5-1 and TRBJ1-1, with 7 bases aligning to TRBD1. The CDR3 totals 15 residues. J was trimmed by 1 base and V by 1 base; bases with no gene match: 4. Germline V gives CDR1 SGHRS, CDR2 YFSETQ. The CDR3 sequence: CASSLWTGKNTEAFF. In nucleotides, the CDR3 is TGCGCCAGCAGCTTGTGGACAGGCAAGAACACTGAAGCTTTCTTT.

This rearrangement joins TRBV7-9 to TRBJ1-3; TRBD1 matches at 7 bases. V shed 3 bases and J 0 bases; nucleotides not matched to a gene: 5. The CDR3 spans 16 residues. CDR1 SEHNR and CDR2 FQNEAQ come from the germline V gene (reference sequence). The CDR3 loop reads CASSLQGTASGNTIYF. CDR3 DNA sequence: TGTGCCAGCAGCTTGCAGGGGACAGCCTCTGGAAACACCATATATTTT.

As concerns this clone: The same CDR3 arises from other DNA sequences in this sample as well. V is TRBV11-2 and J is TRBJ2-3; TRBD2 is a possible D gene (6 bases). CDR3 size: 15 residues. CDR1 SGHAT and CDR2 FQNNGV come from the germline V gene. V lost 5 bases and J lost 1, with 13 bases in between. The CDR3 DNA reads TGTGCCAGCAGCCTCCTTGGAGGGGGCACAGATACGCAGTATTTT. Amino acids: CASSLLGGGTDTQYF.

The chain joins TRBV7-9 to TRBJ1-6, with 7 bases that match TRBD1. The CDR3 covers 14 residues. Unmatched junction bases numbered 3, after V lost 3 bases and J lost 7 bases. Germline CDR1 is SEHNR and CDR2 is FQNEAQ (reference sequence). The CDR3, as DNA: TGTGCCAGCAGCTTGGGACAGAGGAATTCACCCCTCCACTTT. Its protein is CASSLGQRNSPLHF.